The clone carrying this TCR beta chain was seen only a few times. What it binds is not known. The TCRbeta library incorporated unique molecular identifiers. TCRdb called the PCR reads again in MiXCR, with one record for every CDR3 protein. This table has approximately 980,000 distinct CDR3 sequences, roughly 29% appearing once. This sample is drawn from a study of T-cell reconstitution after alpha-beta-depleted transplantation in children. Broader study findings: Reports say that about two months after transplant, the alpha-beta T cells came out of several hundred graft clones that had expanded. Among T cells one year after transplant, newly produced cells accounted for most counts and diversity.

The TCR comes from a boy younger than two who had a stem cell transplant for SCID, so the T cells may come from the graft donor. Sample: PBMCs, mostly from graft donor cells, taken 360 days after TCRalphabeta/CD19-depleted stem cell transplant.

CDR3 residues: CASSLTGYTTNEKLFF. CDR3 bases: TGCGCCAGCAGCTTGACAGGATATACAACTAATGAAAAACTGTTTTTT. The chain joins TRBV5-1 to TRBJ1-4; a possible D gene is TRBD1 (5 bases). Per germline, CDR1 SGHRS and CDR2 YFSETQ. CDR3 length: 16 residues. The ends were cut back, 1 base at V and 0 bases at J, with 10 bases in the middle.